A selection of T cell receptor beta chains follows, all from one sample in a study of T cell responses to AZD1222 COVID-19 vaccine. Assay used: immunoSEQ multiplex PCR; TCRdb lists only in-frame clones, some missing. The sample lists around 150,000 clones, about 90% seen once, with roughly 7.5% in the top ten. Sample: peripheral blood, taken 28 days after the second dose of the MenACWY control vaccine. The receptors were gathered from an adult who received the MenACWY meningococcal vaccine as a control. Both conserved end residues are part of each CDR3. Fields, in order: D gene, J gene, clone size, V gene, CDR3 length, CDR3 protein, CDR3 DNA. A D gene is named only where the DNA matches it firmly. Size values are once, few and many counts, or a class for expanded clones, and some rows have none.

. | TRBJ1-1 | once | TRBV28 | 13 | CASYQAGHHEAFF | TGTGCCAGTTACCAAGCAGGACATCATGAAGCTTTCTTT
. | TRBJ1-1 | . | TRBV4-3 | 15 | CASSPQFGADTEAFF | TGCGCCAGCAGCCCCCAATTCGGGGCAGACACTGAAGCTTTCTTT
TRBD2 | TRBJ2-1 | . | TRBV5-1 | 16 | CASSSGLAGLNNEQFF | TGCGCCAGCAGCTCGGGACTAGCGGGACTTAACAATGAGCAGTTCTTC
. | TRBJ1-1 | . | TRBV27 | 16 | CASSLFLGTVNTEAFF | TGTGCCAGCAGTTTATTCCTCGGGACGGTGAACACTGAAGCTTTCTTT
. | TRBJ1-5 | . | TRBV10-3 | 15 | CAISESGHSNQPQHF | TGTGCCATCAGTGAGTCGGGGCATAGCAATCAGCCCCAGCATTTT
TRBD1 | TRBJ1-2 | . | TRBV7-9 | 15 | CASRFPGQGARGYTF | TGTGCCAGCAGGTTCCCGGGACAGGGGGCGCGGGGCTACACCTTC
. | TRBJ1-3 | . | TRBV11-2 | 15 | CASSFQGFAGNTIYF | TGTGCCAGCAGCTTCCAGGGATTTGCTGGAAACACCATATATTTT
TRBD2 | TRBJ2-2 | . | TRBV2 | 17 | CASSETILAANTGELFF | TGTGCCAGCAGTGAAACGATACTAGCGGCGAACACCGGGGAGCTGTTTTTT
. | TRBJ1-5 | . | TRBV10-3 | 12 | CATGRAGQPQHF | TGTGCCACCGGGAGGGCGGGTCAGCCCCAGCATTTT
. | TRBJ1-5 | . | TRBV15 | 16 | CATSRDWEGSNQPQHF | TGTGCCACCAGCAGAGATTGGGAGGGTAGCAATCAGCCCCAGCATTTT
. | TRBJ2-3 | . | TRBV6-6 | 14 | CASTQKSGLDTQYF | TGTGCCAGCACTCAAAAATCGGGGTTAGATACGCAGTATTTT
. | TRBJ1-2 | . | TRBV3-1/TRBV3-2 | 12 | CASSQAGNGYTF | TGTGCCAGCAGCCAAGCAGGGAATGGCTACACCTTC
. | TRBJ2-1 | . | TRBV19 | 15 | CASSINRAPAREQFF | TGTGCCAGTAGTATAAACCGAGCCCCTGCCCGAGAGCAGTTCTTC
. | TRBJ2-7 | . | TRBV6-6 | 13 | CASRVQNTYEQYF | TGTGCCAGCAGAGTACAAAATACCTACGAGCAGTACTTC
. | TRBJ1-1 | . | TRBV7-3 | 14 | CASSKGRQNTEAFF | TGTGCCAGCAGCAAGGGACGGCAGAACACTGAAGCTTTCTTT
TRBD2 | TRBJ2-1 | . | TRBV18 | 15 | CASSLGLADYNEQFF | TGTGCCAGCTCACTTGGACTAGCGGATTACAATGAGCAGTTCTTC
TRBD2 | TRBJ2-2 | . | TRBV27 | 13 | CASSAGGSGELFF | TGTGCCAGCAGTGCGGGAGGGTCCGGGGAGCTGTTTTTT
. | TRBJ2-5 | . | TRBV6-5 | 14 | CASSKQGGYETQYF | TGTGCCAGCAGTAAACAGGGGGGGTATGAGACCCAGTACTTC
TRBD2 | TRBJ2-5 | . | TRBV2 | 15 | CASSETSGGQETQYF | TGTGCCAGCAGTGAGACTAGCGGGGGGCAAGAGACCCAGTACTTC
TRBD2 | TRBJ2-7 | . | TRBV7-2 | 14 | CASSSQAGPYEQYF | TGTGCCAGCAGCTCCCAAGCGGGACCCTACGAGCAGTACTTC
TRBD1 | TRBJ2-7 | few | TRBV19 | 14 | CASSYRGSPYEQYF | TGTGCCAGTAGCTACAGGGGGTCCCCCTACGAGCAGTACTTC
TRBD2 | TRBJ2-1 | . | TRBV7-3 | 16 | CASSPRTSGSQNEQFF | TGTGCCAGCAGCCCCCGGACTAGCGGGAGTCAAAATGAGCAGTTCTTC
TRBD2 | TRBJ2-1 | . | TRBV5-1 | 16 | CASSPLEGTSGRAQFF | TGCGCCAGCAGCCCACTTGAAGGGACTAGCGGGAGGGCACAGTTCTTC
. | TRBJ2-3 | . | TRBV21-1 | 19 | CASSQAGLAGGLPTDTQYF | TGTGCCAGCTCCCAAGCGGGACTAGCGGGAGGTCTTCCCACAGATACGCAGTATTTT
. | TRBJ2-7 | . | TRBV29-1 | 13 | CSVEGQGAYEQYF | TGCAGCGTTGAAGGGCAGGGAGCCTACGAGCAGTACTTC
. | TRBJ2-2 | . | TRBV3-1/TRBV3-2 | 14 | CASSRQTGTGELFF | TGTGCCAGCAGCCGCCAAACCGGCACCGGGGAGCTGTTTTTT
. | TRBJ2-5 | . | TRBV28 | 14 | CASSLAQYQETQYF | TGTGCCAGCAGTCTCGCACAGTACCAAGAGACCCAGTACTTC
. | TRBJ2-1 | . | TRBV27 | 11 | CARQGGYEQFF | TGTGCCCGGCAGGGGGGGTATGAGCAGTTCTTC
TRBD2 | TRBJ2-7 | . | TRBV18 | 17 | CASSPPPSGKSSYEQYF | TGTGCCAGCTCACCCCCCCCTAGCGGGAAGAGCTCCTACGAGCAGTACTTC
. | TRBJ2-3 | few | TRBV14 | 13 | CASSQGLGDTQYF | TGTGCCAGCAGCCAGGGGCTGGGAGATACGCAGTATTTT
TRBD1 | TRBJ2-3 | . | TRBV6-5 | 15 | CASSLPGQEADTQYF | TGTGCCAGCAGTTTACCGGGACAGGAGGCAGATACGCAGTATTTT
TRBD1 | TRBJ1-1 | . | TRBV5-6 | 15 | CASSPTGGWNTEAFF | TGTGCCAGCAGCCCCACAGGGGGCTGGAACACTGAAGCTTTCTTT
TRBD1 | TRBJ2-2 | . | TRBV12-3/TRBV12-4 | 12 | CASSLGQGRPFF | TGTGCCAGCAGCCTGGGACAGGGGCGCCCCTTTTTT
TRBD1 | TRBJ2-7 | . | TRBV7-9 | 17 | CASSLVTGTGLFPEQYF | TGTGCCAGCAGCTTAGTAACGGGGACAGGTCTTTTCCCCGAGCAGTACTTC
. | TRBJ1-5 | . | TRBV28 | 12 | CASSRPNQPQHF | TGTGCCAGCAGTCGCCCCAATCAGCCCCAGCATTTT
TRBD2 | TRBJ2-3 | . | TRBV7-3 | 15 | CASSSSGGRTDTQYF | TGTGCCAGCAGCTCGTCTGGCGGGAGGACAGATACGCAGTATTTT
. | TRBJ2-2 | . | TRBV9 | 14 | CASSATANTGELFF | TGTGCCAGCAGCGCCACCGCGAACACCGGGGAGCTGTTTTTT
. | TRBJ2-2 | . | TRBV5-8 | 17 | CASSQPTEGLNTGELFF | TGTGCCAGCAGCCAACCGACAGAGGGACTCAACACCGGGGAGCTGTTTTTT
. | TRBJ1-2 | . | TRBV6-2/TRBV6-3 | 14 | CASSYLSGNYGYTF | TGTGCCAGCAGTTACTTATCAGGGAACTATGGCTACACCTTC
. | TRBJ1-1 | once | TRBV27 | 16 | CASSLRRKDRGTEAFF | TGTGCCAGCAGTTTAAGGAGGAAGGATCGCGGCACTGAAGCTTTCTTT
. | TRBJ1-2 | . | TRBV5-1 | 14 | CASSDGRSNYGYTF | TGCGCCAGCAGCGACGGACGGTCTAACTATGGCTACACCTTC
TRBD1 | TRBJ1-6 | . | TRBV18 | 17 | CASSLNSGTGDNSPLHF | TGTGCCAGCTCACTAAACTCCGGGACAGGGGATAATTCACCCCTCCACTTT
. | TRBJ1-5 | . | TRBV7-2 | 14 | CASSSRQANQPQHF | TGTGCCAGCAGCTCCCGACAGGCGAATCAGCCCCAGCATTTT
. | TRBJ1-2 | . | TRBV3-1/TRBV3-2 | 14 | CASSQVDGNYGYTF | TGTGCCAGCAGCCAAGTGGACGGTAACTATGGCTACACCTTC
TRBD2 | TRBJ2-5 | . | TRBV7-2 | 16 | CASSTLAGAAAETQYF | TGTGCCAGCAGCACCCTAGCGGGGGCCGCCGCGGAGACCCAGTACTTC
TRBD2 | TRBJ2-7 | . | TRBV6-1 | 18 | CASSERTGGLAGTYEQYF | TGTGCCAGCAGTGAACGGACAGGGGGACTAGCGGGGACCTACGAGCAGTACTTC
. | TRBJ2-2 | . | TRBV29-1 | 15 | CSVYVVAGGTGELFF | TGCAGCGTTTATGTAGTCGCAGGAGGCACCGGGGAGCTGTTTTTT
TRBD1 | TRBJ2-1 | . | TRBV9 | 19 | CASSVAGGTGDYSYNEQFF | TGTGCCAGCAGCGTAGCTGGGGGGACAGGGGATTACTCCTACAATGAGCAGTTCTTC
. | TRBJ1-1 | . | TRBV6-6 | 12 | CASTRQDTEAFF | TGTGCCAGCACCCGACAGGACACTGAAGCTTTCTTT
. | TRBJ2-3 | . | TRBV27 | 12 | CASSLSWGTQYF | TGTGCCAGCAGTTTAAGCTGGGGTACGCAGTATTTT
. | TRBJ1-2 | . | TRBV18 | 14 | CASSPDQFNYGYTF | TGTGCCAGCTCACCAGACCAATTTAACTATGGCTACACCTTC
. | TRBJ2-2 | . | TRBV7-9 | 12 | CASSLSTGELFF | TGTGCCAGCAGCTTAAGCACCGGGGAGCTGTTTTTT
TRBD2 | TRBJ2-7 | once | TRBV3-1/TRBV3-2 | 19 | CASSQSKITGLAGSYEQYF | TGTGCCAGCAGCCAATCAAAGATTACCGGACTAGCGGGGAGCTACGAGCAGTACTTC
TRBD1 | TRBJ1-1 | . | TRBV28 | 16 | CASSLSFRGMNTEAFF | TGTGCCAGCAGTTTATCATTCAGGGGGATGAACACTGAAGCTTTCTTT
TRBD2 | TRBJ2-7 | . | TRBV6-5 | 15 | CASRPGTSGTDEQYF | TGTGCCAGCAGACCCGGGACTAGCGGGACCGACGAGCAGTACTTC